This TCR beta chain was sequenced for a study of a mutant IDH1 vaccine in newly diagnosed glioma (dated by TCRdb to the early 2020s). For the study in its entirety: Vaccination began 4-6 weeks after radiotherapy alone, or alongside temozolomide cycles in the chemotherapy-containing groups. Six visits were used for peripheral blood collection: V03 (baseline), V05, V07, V10, V12 and V13. Longitudinal TCRB deep sequencing was performed for about two dozen treated patients wherever samples were available for exploratory analyses. Prior to enrollment, standard therapy consisting of radiotherapy alone, temozolomide alone, or radiochemotherapy with temozolomide had been administered to patients, with the combination being received by most patients. The week-35 safety follow-up took place at visit V12, and the week-47 end of study took place at visit V13. Of the approximately 35 treated patients, approximately 62% were male and about 40% were female, and the mean age was approximately 40 years. General findings and caveats noted by the study authors: No apparent relationship was observed between pseudoprogression and alterations in the top peripheral T cell clonotypes detected by TCRB sequencing. PBMC samples for TCRB deep sequencing were selected based on availability. Across multiple MHC alleles, vaccine-induced immune responses were seen in nearly 95% of patients. It was noted by the authors that analyses of patient blood samples could not be reproduced owing to sample limitations.

The germline V gene gives CDR1 as SGHTA and CDR2 as FQGNSA. The V end gives up 1 base and the J end 0 bases, leaving 11 bases in the junction not matched to a gene. From the cysteine up to the phenylalanine, the CDR3 has a length of 18 residues. Here the CDR3 DNA is all that survives: 54 bases in frame from base 1. Library prep was done by the immunoSEQ multiplex PCR assay. Following the manufacturer's protocol, the hsTCRB Kit was used to amplify rearranged TCR beta chain sequences. TCRB libraries were sequenced on an Illumina MiSeq. From the authors' description of their analysis: The proprietary platform of the kit vendor was used for demultiplexing, trimming and gene mapping. The immuneACCESS repertoire file appears here via TCRdb, limited to in-frame rearrangements. These files lack a portion of the clones; in checked studies, under half of the deficit traces to unresolved V genes, and the cause of the others is not known. That table gives V, J and clone size, and the DNA gave D and trimming. Present in this sample are some 60,000 clones, around 81% of which were seen just once. 5% to 7% of the sample goes to the ten largest clones.

The meaning of the sample's time point label: week 35, safety follow-up. Each vaccine dose was 300 ug of a 20-mer mutant IDH1 peptide in Montanide, given subcutaneously with topical imiquimod. Eight vaccinations were administered to patients in weeks 1, 3, 5, 7, 11, 15, 19 and 23, corresponding to visits V03 through V10. The donors had newly diagnosed IDH1-mutant astrocytomas of WHO grade 3 or 4 that showed loss of nuclear ATRX. The samples were drawn from NOA16, a multicentre, single-arm, open-label phase I trial in Germany that tested a mutant IDH1 peptide vaccine in humans for the first time. Genomic DNA for TCRB sequencing was extracted from EDTA blood using the DNeasy Blood and Tissue Kit. Concerning this clone itself: Its antigen is not yet known. Base-call qualities are not available, and no considerably larger clone is one nucleotide away.

The sample consisted of PBMCs, taken from a glioma patient whose treatment included an IDH1 peptide vaccine. The source is a man aged 35-49 years with glioma. Recombination linked TRBV7-2 to TRBJ2-7, with TRBD1 matching 8 junction bases. The CDR3 corresponds to CASSLGGGFGQGSYEQYF. The nucleotide sequence reads as follows: TGTGCCAGCAGCTTAGGAGGGGGTTTCGGACAGGGCTCCTACGAGCAGTACTTC.